The next 24 T cell receptor beta chains were all read from a single sample in a study of T cell responses to AZD1222 COVID-19 vaccine. Profiling relied on immunoSEQ multiplex PCR, and the TCRdb table lists in-frame clones only, not all of them. The sample holds around 100,000 clones, more than 85% seen once. Specimen: peripheral blood, collected on day 0 of AZD1222 vaccination. These receptors were obtained from an adult in good health.

Points on this clone: The sample has other DNA sequences that encode this CDR3 too. The V call is TRBV20-1, the J call TRBJ2-5, with D unclear. The CDR3 is made up of 11 amino acids. CDR1 and CDR2 from the germline V gene are DFQATT and SNEGSKA (reference sequence). Trimming shortened V by 1 base and J by 2 bases, and 2 bases separated the two germline ends. The CDR3 region has the DNA TGCAGTGCTAGAGCTCAAGAGACCCAGTACTTC. Translated: CSARAQETQYF.

This clone showed up just once. The J gene is TRBJ1-4, the V gene TRBV6-5; 8 bases are a match to TRBD1. Germline V gene sequence: CDR1 MNHEY, CDR2 SVGAGI. The CDR3 sequence is 15 residues long. V lost 2 bases and J lost 3; bases outside the gene matches: 2. The CDR3 DNA reads as TGTGCCAGCAGTTACCAGGGGGCGGCTAATGAAAAACTGTTTTTT. Encoded protein: CASSYQGAANEKLFF.

This rearrangement joins TRBV7-9 to TRBJ1-3; no firm D call. CDR1 SEHNR and CDR2 FQNEAQ come from the germline V gene (reference sequence). The CDR3 is 16 residues long. Trimming shortened V by 6 bases and J by 0 bases, and 15 bases separated the two germline ends. CDR3 DNA: TGTGCCAGCAGTAAGGGCGGAACTCCCTCTGGAAACACCATATATTTT. It yields the protein CASSKGGTPSGNTIYF.

This sequence joins TRBV28 and TRBJ1-2; unclear D gene. The CDR3 runs 14 residues. Trimming removed 6 bases at V and 4 bases at J, with 15 bases between. Germline CDR1 reads MDHEN; CDR2 reads SYDVKM. The CDR3 reads CASSQEDNFYGYTF. The CDR3 DNA is TGTGCCAGCAGCCAAGAAGACAACTTCTATGGCTACACCTTC.

The rearrangement links TRBV29-1 to TRBJ1-3; the D is unclear. This CDR3 region has 11 residues. CDR1 SQVTM and CDR2 ANQGSEA come from the germline V gene. The chain's CDR3 is CSALDGNTIYF. The CDR3 DNA reads as TGCAGTGCCCTGGACGGAAACACCATATATTTT. Supplemented by reference TRBV29-1 and TRBJ1-3, the full variable domain reads SAVISQKPSRDICQRGTSLTIQCQVDSQVTMMFWYRQQPGQSLTLIATANQGSEATYESGFVIDKFPISRPNLTFSTLTVSNMSPEDSSIYLCSALDGNTIYFGEGSWLTVV.

The genes are TRBV5-6 and TRBJ2-3, with 10 bases matching TRBD2. The V and J ends lost 1 base and 9 bases, in that order; junction bases with no gene match: 8. Germline V CDR1 and CDR2: SGHDT, YYEEEE. The CDR3 runs to 15 residues. The chain's CDR3 is CASSLTGLAVRTQYF. DNA of the CDR3: TGTGCCAGCAGCTTGACAGGACTAGCGGTAAGAACGCAGTATTTT.

The chain carries TRBV13 and TRBJ1-2; possibly TRBD1 for D (5 bases). V shed 5 bases and J shed 8 bases, with 18 bases lying between them. The V gene's germline CDR1 is PRHDT and CDR2 FYEKMQ (reference sequence). The CDR3 is 14 residues long. In DNA, the CDR3 is TGTGCCAGCAGCGAGGGGAGGCCAGGAGGAGGCTACACCTTC. It translates to CASSEGRPGGGYTF.

CDR3 in amino acids: CASSQAGTASGANVLTF. The CDR3 bases are TGTGCCAGCAGCCAAGCGGGTACCGCCTCTGGGGCCAACGTCCTGACTTTC. V and J are TRBV4-2 and TRBJ2-6; D ambiguous. V was cut by 1 base and J by 0 bases, with 10 bases left in between. Germline assignment: CDR1 LGHNA and CDR2 YNFKEQ. The CDR3 runs to 17 residues.

A word on this clone: Other DNA sequences from this sample encode an identical CDR3 as well. This chain uses TRBV7-2 with TRBJ1-5; D is undetermined. Germline V gene sequence: CDR1 SGHTA, CDR2 FQGNSA. CDR3 length: 12 residues. V was clipped by 1 base and J by 4 bases, with 2 bases between them. As DNA, the CDR3 is TGTGCCAGCAGCTTAGTAAATCAGCCCCAGCATTTT. Translating it yields CASSLVNQPQHF.

This chain links TRBV9 with TRBJ1-1, with 8 nucleotides matching TRBD1. Trimming removed 3 bases from V and 4 bases from J; junction bases left unmatched: 8. The CDR3 is made up of 15 amino acids. In germline, CDR1 is SGDLS, CDR2 YYNGEE. In DNA form, the CDR3 reads TGTGCCAGCAGCGACCAGACAGGGGTAGTCACTGAAGCTTTCTTT. Residues: CASSDQTGVVTEAFF.

CDR3 amino acids: CASRQGHRGNQPQHF. The DNA of the CDR3 is TGTGCCAGTAGACAGGGTCATAGGGGCAATCAGCCCCAGCATTTT. This sequence joins TRBV19 and TRBJ1-5; maybe TRBD1 (6 bases). CDR1 and CDR2 from the germline V gene are LNHDA and SQIVND (reference sequence). V was trimmed by 6 bases and J by 2 bases, leaving 14 bases between them. CDR3 length: 15 residues. Filled out from reference TRBV19 and TRBJ1-5, the complete variable domain reads DGGITQSPKYLFRKEGQNVTLSCEQNLNHDAMYWYRQDPGQGLRLIYYSQIVNDFQKGDIAEGYSVSREKKESFPLTVTSAQKNPTAFYLCASRQGHRGNQPQHFGDGTRLSIL.

The rearrangement uses TRBV24-1 and TRBJ2-5; TRBD1 matches at 7 bases. The CDR3 extends over 15 amino acids. V was clipped by 3 bases and J by 4 bases; unmatched bases: 7. Germline values: CDR1 KGHDR, CDR2 SFDVKD. CDR3 sequence reads: CATSDASDRRETQYF. In DNA, the CDR3 is TGTGCCACCAGTGATGCGTCGGACAGGCGAGAGACCCAGTACTTC.

This chain uses TRBV7-3 with TRBJ2-1; D could derive from TRBD1 or TRBD2 (6 bases each). This CDR3 has 16 amino acids. Germline V gives CDR1 SGHTA, CDR2 FQGTGA. V was shortened by 1 base and J by 5 bases, with 15 bases between the two germline ends. The CDR3 region has the DNA TGTGCCAGCAGCTTAAATGGGGGCGGGATCAACAATGAGCAGTTCTTC. Translating gives CASSLNGGGINNEQFF.

V usage is TRBV5-1 and J usage is TRBJ1-4; D possibly corresponds to TRBD1 (5 bases). The CDR3 extends over 14 amino acids. CDR1 and CDR2 (germline): SGHRS, YFSETQ. Between the trimmed V and J ends, which lost 0 bases and 8 bases, there was a span of 11 bases. CDR3 bases: TGCGCCAGCAGCTTGGAACGGGGGGAGGAAAAACTGTTTTTT. This codes for CASSLERGEEKLFF.

This chain connects TRBV28 to TRBJ1-1, with TRBD1 as a possible D gene (5 bases). CDR3 length: 15 residues. V lost 8 bases, J lost 1 base, and 17 bases lay in between. Germline V gene sequence: CDR1 MDHEN, CDR2 SYDVKM. CDR3 DNA sequence: TGTGCCAGCGGTTCGGTAGGGGATGGGAACACTGAAGCTTTCTTT. It is translated as CASGSVGDGNTEAFF.

V gene TRBV19 combines with J gene TRBJ1-1; D is undetermined. Trimming left V 3 bases short and J 1 base short, with 12 bases between. From germline, CDR1 is LNHDA and CDR2 SQIVND (reference sequence). The CDR3 runs 15 residues. The CDR3 DNA reads as TGTGCCAGTAGTATGGGTTCGGGGAGGAACACTGAAGCTTTCTTT. Protein product: CASSMGSGRNTEAFF.

This chain joins TRBV24-1 and TRBJ1-1; possible D gene TRBD1, 5 bases. The CDR3 length is 19 residues. The germline V gene has CDR1 KGHDR and CDR2 SFDVKD. Trimming removed 3 bases at V and 4 bases at J, with 26 bases between. For the CDR3, the DNA is TGTGCCACCAGTGATGAGGGGTCGGGAGCGCATGTGGAGGGCACTGAAGCTTTCTTT. Translating gives CATSDEGSGAHVEGTEAFF.

V usage is TRBV12-3 or TRBV12-4 and J usage is TRBJ1-2; tentatively, D is TRBD1 (5 bases). The CDR3 sequence is 13 residues long. The ends were cut back, 1 base at V and 5 bases at J, with 8 bases in the middle. The CDR3 DNA reads TGTGCCAGCAGTTTAGGGCAGGGTTATGGCTACACCTTC. Translated: CASSLGQGYGYTF.

Only one count was recorded for this clone. The chain uses TRBV29-1 and TRBJ2-1; 7 bases are a match to TRBD2. This CDR3 spans 12 amino acids. V was pared by 7 bases and J by 7 bases, with 7 bases of the junction left unmatched. The germline V gene has CDR1 SQVTM and CDR2 ANQGSEA. CDR3 sequence reads: CSARTRDNEQFF. In DNA form, the CDR3 reads TGCAGCGCCAGGACTAGAGATAATGAGCAGTTCTTC.

Only one count was recorded for this clone. The V and J genes are TRBV24-1 and TRBJ2-1; 7 positions match TRBD1. There are 12 residues in the CDR3. Trimming removed 10 bases from V and 6 bases from J; junction bases left unmatched: 5. Germline V lookup: CDR1 KGHDR, CDR2 SFDVKD. CDR3 sequence: CATQGDGNEQFF. The CDR3 bases are TGTGCCACTCAGGGGGATGGCAATGAGCAGTTCTTC.

The V call is TRBV24-1, the J call TRBJ1-5, with 8 bases fitting TRBD1. V was pared by 5 bases and J by 8 bases, with 7 bases of the junction left unmatched. CDR3 length: 14 residues. Germline values: CDR1 KGHDR, CDR2 SFDVKD. CDR3: CATSVARGQEPQHF. The CDR3 coding sequence is TGTGCCACCAGTGTGGCCAGGGGGCAAGAGCCCCAGCATTTT.

The V gene is TRBV2, the J gene TRBJ1-4; tentative D call: TRBD1 (6 bases). Between the trimmed V and J ends, which lost 6 bases and 0 bases, there was a span of 14 bases. There are 16 residues in the CDR3. CDR1 and CDR2 from the germline V gene are SNHLY and FYNNEI. The CDR3 nucleotides are TGTGCCAGCAGGCCGGACAGTTTTGCAACTAATGAAAAACTGTTTTTT. Amino acids: CASRPDSFATNEKLFF. Full variable domain (rest looked up from reference TRBV2 and TRBJ1-4): EPEVTQTPSHQVTQMGQEVILRCVPISNHLYFYWYRQILGQKVEFLVSFYNNEISEKSEIFDDQFSVERPDGSNFTLKIRSTKLEDSAMYFCASRPDSFATNEKLFFGSGTQLSVL.

This chain joins TRBV14 and TRBJ1-1, with D uncertain. The CDR3 sequence is 15 residues long. Per germline, CDR1 SGHDN and CDR2 FVKESK. Trimming stripped 0 bases from V and 3 bases from J, with 11 bases between. The CDR3 bases are TGTGCCAGCAGCCAAGAAGCAGGTCGGGACACTGAAGCTTTCTTT. Its protein is CASSQEAGRDTEAFF.

The V and J genes are TRBV12-3 or TRBV12-4 and TRBJ1-5; no reliable D call. This CDR3 comprises 12 residues. With 3 bases removed from V and 7 bases from J, the gap between germline ends came to 7 bases. In DNA form, the CDR3 reads TGTGCCAGCAGTTTGGTGCGGCAGCCCCAGCATTTT. Translated: CASSLVRQPQHF.